This T cell receptor beta chain was captured in a study of CD8 T cells in ankylosing spondylitis. General study points: Earlier reports found some motif variants in synovial fluid and blood in reactive arthritis.

This clonotype was counted many times. What it binds is unknown. The authors made TCR beta libraries by quantitative 5'-RACE with molecular barcodes. TCRdb re-analysed the 5' RACE reads in MiXCR, keeping a single row per CDR3 protein. The table has approximately 190,000 distinct CDR3 sequences, over 10% seen once; the top ten hold more than 9.5%. The sample consisted of blood, either unsorted or a sorted T cell fraction (not recorded which). The clonotype was recovered from a female donor with ankylosing spondylitis or in good health (not recorded which).

The CDR3 coding sequence is TGTGCCAGCAGCTTAGGTGGGACAGTGAACACTGAAGCTTTCTTT. Translating it yields CASSLGGTVNTEAFF. The chain links TRBV7-2 to TRBJ1-1, with 7 bases that match TRBD1. This CDR3 is 15 amino acids long. CDR1 and CDR2 from the germline V gene are SGHTA and FQGNSA. The trim removed 1 base at V and 0 bases at J, leaving 2 bases unmatched.